This T cell receptor beta chain came from a study of blood T cell repertoires in COVID-19. Germline CDR1 is SGHRS and CDR2 is YFSETQ. The CDR3 has 17 amino acids. V lost 4 bases and J lost 7, with 26 bases in between. Authors' processing steps: The assay estimated nucleated cells by amplifying reference gene primers. Profiled with immunoSEQ multiplex PCR; TCRdb holds only in-frame clones, not every one. V and J calls and clone size are as listed in that table; D and trimming were resolved from the DNA. The sample lists some 240,000 clones; around 87% were seen once. Sequencing was done on a sample of peripheral blood. The sequence was obtained from a woman aged 55-70 years with COVID-19, enrolled during active disease. This chain uses TRBV5-1 with TRBJ1-2, with TRBD1 as a possible D gene (6 bases). The CDR3 DNA reads TGCGCCAGCAGCCCTATGATAAGACAGGCTGTAGGACCTGGCTACACCTTC. Translation: CASSPMIRQAVGPGYTF.